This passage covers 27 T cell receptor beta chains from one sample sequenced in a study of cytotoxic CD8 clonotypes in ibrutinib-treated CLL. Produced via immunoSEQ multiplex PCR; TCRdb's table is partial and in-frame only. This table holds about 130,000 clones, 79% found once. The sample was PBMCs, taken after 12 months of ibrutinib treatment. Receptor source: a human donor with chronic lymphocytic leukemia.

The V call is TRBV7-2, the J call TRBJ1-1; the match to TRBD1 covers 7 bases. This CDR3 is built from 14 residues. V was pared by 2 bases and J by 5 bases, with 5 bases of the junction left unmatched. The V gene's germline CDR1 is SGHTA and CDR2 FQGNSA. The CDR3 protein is CASSLTSGGTEAFF. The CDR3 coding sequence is TGTGCCAGCAGCTTAACATCAGGGGGGACTGAAGCTTTCTTT.

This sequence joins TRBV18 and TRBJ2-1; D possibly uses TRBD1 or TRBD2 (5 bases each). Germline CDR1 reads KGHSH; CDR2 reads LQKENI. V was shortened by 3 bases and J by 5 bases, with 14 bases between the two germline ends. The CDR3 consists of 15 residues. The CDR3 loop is CASSPGPQADNEQFF. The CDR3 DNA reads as TGTGCCAGCTCACCGGGACCACAGGCGGACAATGAGCAGTTCTTC. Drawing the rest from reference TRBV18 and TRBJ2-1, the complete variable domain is NAGVMQNPRHLVRRRGQEARLRCSPMKGHSHVYWYRQLPEEGLKFMVYLQKENIIDESGMPKERFSAEFPKEGPSILRIQQVVRGDSAAYFCASSPGPQADNEQFFGPGTRLTVL.

CDR3 bases: TGTGCCAGCAGCAACAGGGGTTCTGAGACCCAGTACTTC. Its translation: CASSNRGSETQYF. V usage is TRBV13 and J usage is TRBJ2-5, with 7 nucleotides matching TRBD1. Per germline, CDR1 PRHDT and CDR2 FYEKMQ (reference sequence). The J segment lost 5 bases and the V segment lost 5 bases, leaving 5 bases of the junction unmatched. This CDR3 is 13 amino acids long.

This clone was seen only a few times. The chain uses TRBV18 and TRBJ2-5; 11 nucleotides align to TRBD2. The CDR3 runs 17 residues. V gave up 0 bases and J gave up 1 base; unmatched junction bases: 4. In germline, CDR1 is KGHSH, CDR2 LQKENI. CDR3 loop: CASSPPRLAGLQETQYF. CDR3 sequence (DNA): TGTGCCAGCTCACCACCTCGACTAGCGGGGCTCCAAGAGACCCAGTACTTC.

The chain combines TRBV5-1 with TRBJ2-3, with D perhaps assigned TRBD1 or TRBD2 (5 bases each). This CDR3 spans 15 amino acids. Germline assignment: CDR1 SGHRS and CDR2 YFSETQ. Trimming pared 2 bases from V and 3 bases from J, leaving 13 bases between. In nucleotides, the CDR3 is TGCGCCAGCAGCTTATCCCGGGACCCAACAGATACGCAGTATTTT. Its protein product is CASSLSRDPTDTQYF.

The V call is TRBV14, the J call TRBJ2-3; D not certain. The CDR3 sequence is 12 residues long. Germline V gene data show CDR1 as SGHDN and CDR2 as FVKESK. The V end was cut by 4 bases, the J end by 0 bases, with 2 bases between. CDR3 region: CASSPSTDTQYF. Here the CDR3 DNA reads TGTGCCAGCAGCCCCAGCACAGATACGCAGTATTTT.

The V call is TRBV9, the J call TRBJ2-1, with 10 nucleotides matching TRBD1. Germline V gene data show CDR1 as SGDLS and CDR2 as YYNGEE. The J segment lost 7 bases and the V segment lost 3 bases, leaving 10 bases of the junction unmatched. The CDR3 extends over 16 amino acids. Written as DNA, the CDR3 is TGTGCCAGCAGCGGACGGACAGGGGGATACCCAAATGAGCAGTTCTTC. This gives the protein CASSGRTGGYPNEQFF.

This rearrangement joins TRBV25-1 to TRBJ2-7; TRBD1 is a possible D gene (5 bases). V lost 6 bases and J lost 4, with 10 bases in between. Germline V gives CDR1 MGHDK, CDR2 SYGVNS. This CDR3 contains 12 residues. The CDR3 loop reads CASRQGEYEQYF. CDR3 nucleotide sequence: TGTGCCAGCAGGCAAGGGGAATACGAGCAGTACTTC.

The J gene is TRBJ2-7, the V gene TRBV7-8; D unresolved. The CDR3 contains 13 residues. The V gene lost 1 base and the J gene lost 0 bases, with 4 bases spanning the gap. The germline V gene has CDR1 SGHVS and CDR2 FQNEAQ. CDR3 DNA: TGTGCCAGCAGCTTAGTCAGCTCCTACGAGCAGTACTTC. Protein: CASSLVSSYEQYF.

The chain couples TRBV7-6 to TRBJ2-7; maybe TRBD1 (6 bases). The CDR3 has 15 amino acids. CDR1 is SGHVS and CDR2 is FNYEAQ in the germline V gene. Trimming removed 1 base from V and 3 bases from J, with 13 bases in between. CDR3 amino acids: CASSLESGRGYEQYF. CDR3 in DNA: TGTGCCAGCAGCTTAGAGTCGGGCAGGGGCTACGAGCAGTACTTC.

The CDR3 region has the DNA TGTGCCATCAGTGATACCGGGAGCTTAGAGACCCAGTACTTC. Translating gives CAISDTGSLETQYF. This sequence joins TRBV10-3 and TRBJ2-5; perhaps TRBD2 as D (6 bases). Germline assignment: CDR1 ENHRY and CDR2 SYGVKD. This CDR3 region has 14 residues. The V end lost 3 bases, the J end lost 4 bases, and 12 bases lay between the germline ends.

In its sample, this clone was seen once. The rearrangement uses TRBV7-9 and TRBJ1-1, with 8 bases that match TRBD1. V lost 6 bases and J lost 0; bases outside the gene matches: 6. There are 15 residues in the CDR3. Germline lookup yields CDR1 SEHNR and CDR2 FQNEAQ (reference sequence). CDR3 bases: TGTGCCAGCAGGAAAGGGACAGGCCTGAACACTGAAGCTTTCTTT. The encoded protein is CASRKGTGLNTEAFF. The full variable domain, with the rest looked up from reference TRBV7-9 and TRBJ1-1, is DTGVSQNPRHKITKRGQNVTFRCDPISEHNRLYWYRQTLGQGPEFLTYFQNEAQLEKSRLLSDRFSAERPKGSFSTLEIQRTEQGDSAMYLCASRKGTGLNTEAFFGQGTRLTVV.

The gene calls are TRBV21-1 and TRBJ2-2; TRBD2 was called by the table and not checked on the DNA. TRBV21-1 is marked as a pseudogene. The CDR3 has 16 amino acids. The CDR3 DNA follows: TGTGCCAGCAGCCGAATTAGCGGGGCGAACACCGGGGAGCTGTTTTTT. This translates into CASSRISGANTGELFF.

The CDR3 DNA follows: TGTGCCAGCAGCGTAGAGGGGGCTAATGAGCAGTTCTTC. Protein: CASSVEGANEQFF. The V gene is TRBV9, the J gene TRBJ2-1, with 7 bases that match TRBD1. This CDR3 spans 13 amino acids. Unmatched junction bases numbered 1, after V lost 0 bases and J lost 7 bases. Per germline, CDR1 SGDLS and CDR2 YYNGEE.

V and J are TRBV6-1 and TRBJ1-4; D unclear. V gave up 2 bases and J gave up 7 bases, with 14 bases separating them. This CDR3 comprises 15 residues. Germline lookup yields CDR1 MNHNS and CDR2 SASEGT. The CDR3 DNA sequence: TGTGCCAGCAGTGAAAAAGGCTCCTGGAGTGAAAAACTGTTTTTT. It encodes CASSEKGSWSEKLFF.

The CDR3: CASSLDLDRTEQYF. For the CDR3, the DNA is TGCGCCAGCAGCTTGGATCTAGACCGAACCGAGCAGTACTTC. V and J are TRBV5-1 and TRBJ2-7; D is ambiguous. This CDR3 region has 14 residues. V was shortened by 0 bases and J by 6 bases, with 13 bases between the two germline ends. CDR1 and CDR2 from the germline V gene are SGHRS and YFSETQ.

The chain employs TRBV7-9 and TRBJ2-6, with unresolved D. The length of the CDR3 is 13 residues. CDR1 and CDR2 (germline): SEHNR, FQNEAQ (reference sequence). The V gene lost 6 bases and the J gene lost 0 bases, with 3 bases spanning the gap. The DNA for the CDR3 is TGTGCCAGCAGAACCTCTGGGGCCAACGTCCTGACTTTC. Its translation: CASRTSGANVLTF.

The CDR3 reads CSVEDILGYTF. CDR3 bases: TGCAGCGTTGAAGATATATTAGGCTACACCTTC. This rearrangement joins TRBV29-1 to TRBJ1-2; D unresolved. The V end lost 0 bases, the J end lost 8 bases, and 7 bases lay between the germline ends. This CDR3 region has 11 residues. Germline V CDR1 and CDR2: SQVTM, ANQGSEA. The full variable domain, completed using reference TRBV29-1 and TRBJ1-2, is SAVISQKPSRDICQRGTSLTIQCQVDSQVTMMFWYRQQPGQSLTLIATANQGSEATYESGFVIDKFPISRPNLTFSTLTVSNMSPEDSSIYLCSVEDILGYTFGSGTRLTVV.

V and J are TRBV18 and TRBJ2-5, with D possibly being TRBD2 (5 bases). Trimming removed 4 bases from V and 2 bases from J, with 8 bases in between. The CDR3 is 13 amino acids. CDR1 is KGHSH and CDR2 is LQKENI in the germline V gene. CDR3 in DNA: TGTGCCAGCTCACGCGGGCAACAAGAGACCCAGTACTTC. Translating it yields CASSRGQQETQYF.

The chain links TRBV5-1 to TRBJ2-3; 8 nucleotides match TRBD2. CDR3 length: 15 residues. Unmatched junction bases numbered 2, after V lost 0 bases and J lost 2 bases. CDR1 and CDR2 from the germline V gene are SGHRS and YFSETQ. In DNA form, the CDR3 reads TGCGCCAGCAGCTTGGTAGCGGGGCACACAGATACGCAGTATTTT. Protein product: CASSLVAGHTDTQYF.

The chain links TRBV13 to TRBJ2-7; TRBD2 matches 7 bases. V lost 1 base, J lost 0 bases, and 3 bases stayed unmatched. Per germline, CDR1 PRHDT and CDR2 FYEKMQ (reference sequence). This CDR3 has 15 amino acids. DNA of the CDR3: TGTGCCAGCAGCTTAGAGGGAGGGAGCTCCTACGAGCAGTACTTC. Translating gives CASSLEGGSSYEQYF. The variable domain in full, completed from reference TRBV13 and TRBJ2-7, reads AAGVIQSPRHLIKEKRETATLKCYPIPRHDTVYWYQQGPGQDPQFLISFYEKMQSDKGSIPDRFSAQQFSDYHSELNMSSLELGDSALYFCASSLEGGSSYEQYFGPGTRLTVT.

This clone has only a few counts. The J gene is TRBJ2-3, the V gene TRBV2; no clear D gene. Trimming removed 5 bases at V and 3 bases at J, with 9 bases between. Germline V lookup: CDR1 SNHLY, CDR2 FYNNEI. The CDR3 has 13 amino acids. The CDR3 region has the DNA TGTGCCAGCAGTCGTGCGACGACAGATACGCAGTATTTT. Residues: CASSRATTDTQYF. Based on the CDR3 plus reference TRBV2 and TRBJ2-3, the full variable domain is EPEVTQTPSHQVTQMGQEVILRCVPISNHLYFYWYRQILGQKVEFLVSFYNNEISEKSEIFDDQFSVERPDGSNFTLKIRSTKLEDSAMYFCASSRATTDTQYFGPGTRLTVL.

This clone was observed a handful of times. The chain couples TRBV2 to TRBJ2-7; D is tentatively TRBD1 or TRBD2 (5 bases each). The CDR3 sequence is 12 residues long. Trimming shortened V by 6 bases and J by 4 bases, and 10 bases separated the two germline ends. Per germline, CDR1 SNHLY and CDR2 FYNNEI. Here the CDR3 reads CASRGDGYEQYF. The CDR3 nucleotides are TGTGCCAGCAGGGGGGACGGGTACGAGCAGTACTTC.

In DNA, the CDR3 is TGTGCCAGTAGTTGGACAGGAGGGAACACTGAAGCTTTCTTT. Translation: CASSWTGGNTEAFF. This chain joins TRBV19 and TRBJ1-1; 7 bases line up with TRBD1. CDR1 and CDR2 (germline): LNHDA, SQIVND (reference sequence). Trimming removed 5 bases from V and 1 base from J; junction bases left unmatched: 4. The CDR3 loop spans 14 amino acids.

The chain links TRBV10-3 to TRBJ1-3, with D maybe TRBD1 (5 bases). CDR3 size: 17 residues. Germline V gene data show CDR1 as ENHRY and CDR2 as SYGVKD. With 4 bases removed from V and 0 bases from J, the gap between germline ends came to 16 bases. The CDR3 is CAISAWTRAPSGNTIYF. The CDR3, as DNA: TGTGCCATCAGTGCCTGGACAAGGGCACCCTCTGGAAACACCATATATTTT.

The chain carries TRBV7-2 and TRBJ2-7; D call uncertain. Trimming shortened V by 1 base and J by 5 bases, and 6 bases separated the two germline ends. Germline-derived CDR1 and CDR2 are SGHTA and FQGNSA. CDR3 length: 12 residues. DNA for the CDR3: TGTGCCAGCAGCTTAGGTTTTCACGAGCAGTACTTC. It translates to CASSLGFHEQYF.

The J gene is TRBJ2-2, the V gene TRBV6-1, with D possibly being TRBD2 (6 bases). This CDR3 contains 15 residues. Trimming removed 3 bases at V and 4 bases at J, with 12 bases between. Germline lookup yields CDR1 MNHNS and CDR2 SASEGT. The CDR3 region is CASSELRGLTGELFF. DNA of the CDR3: TGTGCCAGCAGTGAGTTGAGGGGACTCACCGGGGAGCTGTTTTTT.